Each of the 24 T cell receptor beta chains below was sequenced from the same sample in a study of blood T cell repertoires in COVID-19. The repertoire was sequenced with immunoSEQ multiplex PCR; TCRdb's copy has only in-frame clones and lacks some. The profile shows 300,000 to 350,000 clones, roughly 90% of them singletons. Material for sequencing was PBMCs or T cells enriched from blood (not recorded which). These receptors all stem from a woman aged 18-29 years who had recovered from COVID-19.

The chain uses TRBV20-1 and TRBJ2-1; a weak D match, TRBD1 (5 bases). The CDR3 runs 10 residues. V dropped 3 bases and J dropped 9 bases, with 6 bases sitting between them. Germline V gene sequence: CDR1 DFQATT, CDR2 SNEGSKA (reference sequence). The CDR3 region is CSARGLEQFF. The CDR3 DNA reads TGCAGTGCTAGGGGGCTTGAGCAGTTCTTC.

The chain is built from TRBV11-2 and TRBJ1-2; 11 positions match TRBD1. The germline V gene has CDR1 SGHAT and CDR2 FQNNGV. Germline trimming cut 1 base from V and 2 bases from J; bases unmatched to any gene: 6. The CDR3 consists of 17 residues. CDR3 sequence reads: CASSLGYGDRGNYGYTF. CDR3 coding DNA: TGTGCCAGCAGCTTAGGCTACGGGGACAGGGGGAACTATGGCTACACCTTC.

The gene calls are TRBV7-6 and TRBJ2-5; 10 positions agree with TRBD2. The ends lost 2 bases at V and 8 bases at J; junction bases unmatched: 20. Per germline, CDR1 SGHVS and CDR2 FNYEAQ. The CDR3 loop spans 19 amino acids. The CDR3 here is CASSLRPSGGDRPRDTQYF. CDR3 coding DNA: TGTGCCAGCAGCTTACGACCTAGCGGGGGCGACCGTCCAAGAGATACCCAGTACTTC.

The rearrangement links TRBV4-3 to TRBJ2-7; a possible D gene is TRBD2 (6 bases). The germline CDR1 and CDR2 sequences are LGHNA and YSLEER. This CDR3 is built from 15 residues. Trimming took 1 base from V and 0 from J, leaving 10 bases between them. CDR3 amino acids: CASSQGGVGSYEQYF. Here the CDR3 DNA reads TGCGCCAGCAGCCAAGGGGGGGTTGGCTCCTACGAGCAGTACTTC.

The chain links TRBV5-1 to TRBJ1-1; D is unclear. V was clipped by 0 bases and J by 1 base, with 10 bases between them. This CDR3 is 15 amino acids long. The germline gives CDR1 SGHRS, CDR2 YFSETQ. CDR3 DNA: TGCGCCAGCAGCTTGGTTCATCCCAAGAACACTGAAGCTTTCTTT. This sequence encodes CASSLVHPKNTEAFF.

The rearrangement uses TRBV7-9 and TRBJ1-1, with D possibly matching TRBD1 (5 bases). Trimming took 3 bases from V and 4 from J, leaving 15 bases between them. The CDR3 is 15 amino acids. CDR1 SEHNR and CDR2 FQNEAQ come from the germline V gene (reference sequence). CDR3 DNA: TGTGCCAGCAGCTTTTCGGGGGGACCTGGCACTGAAGCTTTCTTT. It translates to CASSFSGGPGTEAFF. Filled out from reference TRBV7-9 and TRBJ1-1, the complete variable domain reads DTGVSQNPRHKITKRGQNVTFRCDPISEHNRLYWYRQTLGQGPEFLTYFQNEAQLEKSRLLSDRFSAERPKGSFSTLEIQRTEQGDSAMYLCASSFSGGPGTEAFFGQGTRLTVV.

The V gene is TRBV11-3, the J gene TRBJ2-1; unclear D gene. V was shortened by 0 bases and J by 0 bases, with 12 bases between the two germline ends. This CDR3 region has 17 residues. The germline CDR1 and CDR2 sequences are SGHNT and YENEEA. CDR3 sequence reads: CASSLDSRSSSYNEQFF. The CDR3 coding sequence is TGTGCCAGCAGCTTAGATTCGAGGTCTAGCTCCTACAATGAGCAGTTCTTC.

This chain joins TRBV9 and TRBJ1-1; 7 bases are a match to TRBD1. Germline values: CDR1 SGDLS, CDR2 YYNGEE. The CDR3 extends over 15 amino acids. V dropped 0 bases and J dropped 1; count of bases not matched to a gene: 3. The CDR3 nucleotides read TGTGCCAGCAGCGTAGATGCAGGGGGGAACACTGAAGCTTTCTTT. Its protein is CASSVDAGGNTEAFF.

The rearrangement uses TRBV7-7 and TRBJ2-3; 8 positions match TRBD2. Germline V lookup: CDR1 SSHAT, CDR2 FNYEAQ (reference sequence). This CDR3 has 15 amino acids. The V gene end was trimmed by 5 bases and the J gene end by 5 bases; junction bases not matched to a gene: 9. CDR3 in amino acids: CASSPRPGGVDTQYF. The CDR3 nucleotides read TGTGCCAGCAGCCCACGTCCGGGAGGGGTAGATACGCAGTATTTT.

The chain recombines TRBV9 with TRBJ1-1; D not certain. The CDR3 runs 15 residues. Germline CDR1 reads SGDLS; CDR2 reads YYNGEE. V gave up 0 bases and J gave up 1 base, with 10 bases separating them. CDR3 residues: CASSVAPQANTEAFF. CDR3 sequence (DNA): TGTGCCAGCAGCGTAGCCCCCCAGGCGAACACTGAAGCTTTCTTT. Variable domain in full (rest from reference TRBV9 and TRBJ1-1): DSGVTQTPKHLITATGQRVTLRCSPRSGDLSVYWYQQSLDQGLQFLIQYYNGEERAKGNILERFSAQQFPDLHSELNLSSLELGDSALYFCASSVAPQANTEAFFGQGTRLTVV.

The rearrangement links TRBV5-4 to TRBJ2-5; 7 bases align to TRBD1. V lost 4 bases, J lost 2 bases, and 5 bases stayed unmatched. Looked up from germline, CDR1 is SGHNT and CDR2 is YYREEE (reference sequence). CDR3 length equals 14 residues. The CDR3 reads CASSRDSTQETQYF. The CDR3 DNA reads as TGTGCCAGCAGCCGGGACAGCACACAAGAGACCCAGTACTTC.

The CDR3 DNA is TGTGCCAGCAGCGTAGAGGATGCAGGGCATGGCTACACCTTC. It is translated as CASSVEDAGHGYTF. The chain recombines TRBV9 with TRBJ1-2, with a tentative D call TRBD1 (5 bases). CDR1 is SGDLS and CDR2 is YYNGEE in the germline V gene. The CDR3 is 14 residues long. V was shortened by 0 bases and J by 6 bases, with 12 bases between the two germline ends.

This sequence joins TRBV4-3 and TRBJ1-1, with D perhaps TRBD1 (5 bases). CDR3 length: 17 amino acids. The germline V and J ends were trimmed by 1 base and 0 bases, with 15 bases remaining between them. Per the germline V gene, CDR1 is LGHNA and CDR2 is YSLEER. In DNA, the CDR3 is TGCGCCAGCAGCCAAGGATCGACAGTCCTCATGAACACTGAAGCTTTCTTT. Translating gives CASSQGSTVLMNTEAFF.

The rearrangement uses TRBV28 and TRBJ2-7; D ambiguous. This CDR3 comprises 11 residues. V was shortened by 11 bases and J by 2 bases, with 10 bases between the two germline ends. Germline V gives CDR1 MDHEN, CDR2 SYDVKM. CDR3 nucleotides: TGTGCCGGTGGGCCCGCCTACGAGCAGTACTTC. It is translated as CAGGPAYEQYF.

The chain links TRBV28 to TRBJ2-4; TRBD2 is a possible D gene (5 bases). Germline lookup yields CDR1 MDHEN and CDR2 SYDVKM. Trimming shortened V by 1 base and J by 0 bases, and 7 bases separated the two germline ends. CDR3 length: 15 residues. The CDR3 region is CASSLLGLAKNIQYF. CDR3 nucleotides: TGTGCCAGCAGTTTATTAGGACTAGCCAAAAACATTCAGTACTTC.

This chain joins TRBV30 and TRBJ1-2, with TRBD1 matching over 7 bases. V dropped 4 bases and J dropped 8; count of bases not matched to a gene: 10. Germline V gene sequence: CDR1 GTSNPN, CDR2 SVGIG (reference sequence). CDR3 size: 13 residues. CDR3 in DNA: TGTGCCTGGACCACGACAGGGCTCGGGGGCTACACCTTC. It specifies CAWTTTGLGGYTF. Full variable domain (missing parts from reference TRBV30 and TRBJ1-2): SQTIHQWPATLVQPVGSPLSLECTVEGTSNPNLYWYRQAAGRGLQLLFYSVGIGQISSEVPQNLSASRPQDRQFILSSKKLLLSDSGFYLCAWTTTGLGGYTFGSGTRLTVV.

The V gene is TRBV27, the J gene TRBJ2-6, with 10 bases lining up with TRBD1. With 2 bases clipped from V and 12 bases from J, the junction kept 7 bases outside the gene matches. Germline lookup yields CDR1 MNHEY and CDR2 SMNVEV (reference sequence). This CDR3 contains 15 residues. CDR3 nucleotides: TGTGCCAGCAGTTTAGTTAAGACAGGGGGCATCGTCCTGACTTTC. Its translation: CASSLVKTGGIVLTF.

The CDR3 DNA sequence: TGTGCCAGCAGCTTAGATTACAGCTACAATGAGCAGTTCTTC. Translating it yields CASSLDYSYNEQFF. The J gene is TRBJ2-1, the V gene TRBV11-2; D is uncertain. Germline V CDR1 and CDR2: SGHAT, FQNNGV. Trimming took off 0 bases at V and 3 bases at J, with 6 bases between the two ends. The CDR3 loop spans 14 amino acids.

This clone appeared once. V gene TRBV29-1 combines with J gene TRBJ2-1; the D gene is possibly TRBD2 (5 bases). Trimming stripped 4 bases from V and 4 bases from J, with 11 bases between. The germline CDR1 and CDR2 sequences are SQVTM and ANQGSEA. CDR3 length: 13 residues. The CDR3, as DNA: TGCAGCGTTGGGGAGCCCTATTACAATGAGCAGTTCTTC. Translation: CSVGEPYYNEQFF.

Written as DNA, the CDR3 is TGTGCCAGCAGCTTAGCGGGAAAGGTCCACGAGCAGTACTTC. Translated: CASSLAGKVHEQYF. The chain is built from TRBV28 and TRBJ2-7, with TRBD2 identical over 8 bases. Trimming at V came to 6 bases and at J to 5 bases, leaving 9 bases not matched to a gene. This CDR3 spans 14 amino acids. Germline-derived CDR1 and CDR2 are MDHEN and SYDVKM.

V and J are TRBV7-8 and TRBJ2-7; 10 bases are a match to TRBD1. This CDR3 region has 15 residues. V lost 5 bases to trimming and J lost 3 bases; unmatched junction nucleotides: 7. CDR1 and CDR2 from the germline V gene are SGHVS and FQNEAQ. CDR3 coding DNA: TGTGCCAGCAGCACTTGGGACAGGGGCGACTACGAGCAGTACTTC. Translation: CASSTWDRGDYEQYF. Full variable domain (missing parts from reference TRBV7-8 and TRBJ2-7): GAGVSQSPRYKVAKRGQDVALRCDPISGHVSLFWYQQALGQGPEFLTYFQNEAQLDKSGLPSDRFFAERPEGSVSTLKIQRTQQEDSAVYLCASSTWDRGDYEQYFGPGTRLTVT.

The genes are TRBV7-3 and TRBJ1-1, with TRBD1 identical over 8 bases. J was trimmed by 5 bases and V by 2 bases; bases with no gene match: 7. The V gene's germline CDR1 is SGHTA and CDR2 FQGTGA. The CDR3 has 15 amino acids. CDR3 protein: CASSLGGQGGTEAFF. Here the CDR3 DNA reads TGTGCCAGCAGCTTAGGTGGACAGGGCGGAACTGAAGCTTTCTTT.

The chain employs TRBV15 and TRBJ2-2; maybe TRBD2 (5 bases). Trimming took off 3 bases at V and 1 base at J, with 15 bases between the two ends. This CDR3 has 17 amino acids. Looked up from germline, CDR1 is LNHNV and CDR2 is YYDKDF (reference sequence). The DNA of the CDR3 is TGTGCCACCAGCAGCAGTAGAGTGAGGGAGAACACCGGGGAGCTGTTTTTT. Translated, it gives CATSSSRVRENTGELFF.

This clone was found once. This chain connects TRBV29-1 to TRBJ1-2; perhaps TRBD1 as D (5 bases). The germline V gene has CDR1 SQVTM and CDR2 ANQGSEA. The CDR3 totals 13 residues. The V gene lost 1 base and the J gene lost 7 bases, with 13 bases spanning the gap. The CDR3 region is CSVEVAGPGGYTF. CDR3 nucleotide sequence: TGCAGCGTTGAAGTTGCGGGGCCGGGTGGCTACACCTTC. The full variable domain, in which reference TRBV29-1 and TRBJ1-2 provide the parts outside the CDR3, is SAVISQKPSRDICQRGTSLTIQCQVDSQVTMMFWYRQQPGQSLTLIATANQGSEATYESGFVIDKFPISRPNLTFSTLTVSNMSPEDSSIYLCSVEVAGPGGYTFGSGTRLTVV.